These T cell receptor beta chains were read from a single sample in a study of blood T cell repertoires in COVID-19. TCRdb's copy holds only in-frame clones and misses some; the assay was immunoSEQ multiplex PCR. The sample shows some 130,000 clones, around 86% of them seen only once. Sequencing was done on a sample of peripheral blood. Every receptor here comes from a man at least 80 years old with acute or convalescent COVID-19. Each CDR3 is given with its conserved first and last residue. D genes are given only for firm matches. Clone size is not always given. Where it is, it says once, few, many or a class for expanded clones.

j_call: TRBJ1-6
v_call: TRBV6-5
d_call: TRBD1
clone_size: few
cdr3_nt: TGTGCCAGCAGCCTATTTACAGGGGATAATTCACCCCTCCACTTT
cdr3_aa: CASSLFTGDNSPLHF

j_call: TRBJ1-5
v_call: TRBV7-8
d_call: .
clone_size: .
cdr3_nt: TGTGCCAGCAGCCGTAACAGGGAGAGCAATCAGCCCCAGCATTTT
cdr3_aa: CASSRNRESNQPQHF

j_call: TRBJ2-5
v_call: TRBV6-5
d_call: TRBD1
clone_size: .
cdr3_nt: TGTGCCAGCAGCGCCCAGGGGGCGCGTGAGACCCAGTACTTC
cdr3_aa: CASSAQGARETQYF

j_call: TRBJ2-5
v_call: TRBV5-4
d_call: .
clone_size: once
cdr3_nt: TGTGCCAGCAGCCCCGGGAATTGGGAGACCCAGTACTTC
cdr3_aa: CASSPGNWETQYF

j_call: TRBJ2-4
v_call: TRBV12-3/TRBV12-4
d_call: TRBD1
clone_size: .
cdr3_nt: TGTGCCAGCAGTGGGACAGGGGTTAACATTCAGTACTTC
cdr3_aa: CASSGTGVNIQYF

j_call: TRBJ1-2
v_call: TRBV29-1
d_call: .
clone_size: .
cdr3_nt: TGCAGCGCCACTGAAGGTGGCGGGGTTGGCGGCTACACCTTC
cdr3_aa: CSATEGGGVGGYTF

j_call: TRBJ1-4
v_call: TRBV6-5
d_call: TRBD1
clone_size: .
cdr3_nt: TGTGCCAGCAGGGCTCCGGGACAGGGGGAAAAACTGTTTTTT
cdr3_aa: CASRAPGQGEKLFF

j_call: TRBJ2-3
v_call: TRBV6-4
d_call: TRBD2
clone_size: .
cdr3_nt: TGTGCCAGCAGCATGGGACTAGCGGGAGGCACAGATACGCAGTATTTT
cdr3_aa: CASSMGLAGGTDTQYF

j_call: TRBJ1-2
v_call: TRBV4-2
d_call: .
clone_size: .
cdr3_nt: TGTGCCAGCAGCCAGCGGGGGGTGGACTATGGCTACACCTTC
cdr3_aa: CASSQRGVDYGYTF

j_call: TRBJ2-1
v_call: TRBV19
d_call: .
clone_size: once
cdr3_nt: TGTGCCAGTACACAGGCTGCGGGAATCTACAATGAGCAGTTCTTC
cdr3_aa: CASTQAAGIYNEQFF

j_call: TRBJ1-2
v_call: TRBV6-5
d_call: TRBD1
clone_size: .
cdr3_nt: TGTGCCAGCAGCCCGGACAGGATTGGGCTATCCGGCTACACCTTC
cdr3_aa: CASSPDRIGLSGYTF

j_call: TRBJ2-3
v_call: TRBV14
d_call: .
clone_size: .
cdr3_nt: TGTGCCAGCAGCCAAGATCGAGACACAGATACGCAGTATTTT
cdr3_aa: CASSQDRDTDTQYF

j_call: TRBJ2-3
v_call: TRBV24-1
d_call: .
clone_size: .
cdr3_nt: TGTGCCACCAGTGATTCGAAGGGTACTAGATTTACAGATACGCAGTATTTT
cdr3_aa: CATSDSKGTRFTDTQYF

j_call: TRBJ1-2
v_call: TRBV5-1
d_call: .
clone_size: .
cdr3_nt: TGCGCCAGCAGCTTGGAGGGAGAGACCTCTTATGGCTACACCTTC
cdr3_aa: CASSLEGETSYGYTF

j_call: TRBJ1-3
v_call: TRBV5-5
d_call: .
clone_size: .
cdr3_nt: TGTGCCAGCAGCTTTGGGACAGGAAACACCATATATTTT
cdr3_aa: CASSFGTGNTIYF

j_call: TRBJ1-1
v_call: TRBV5-1
d_call: TRBD1
clone_size: .
cdr3_nt: TGCGCCAGCAGCACCGCAGGGGGCACTGAAGCTTTCTTT
cdr3_aa: CASSTAGGTEAFF

j_call: TRBJ1-1
v_call: TRBV5-4
d_call: TRBD1
clone_size: .
cdr3_nt: TGTGCCAGCAGCTCCTACAGGGGGAAGAACACTGAAGCTTTCTTT
cdr3_aa: CASSSYRGKNTEAFF

j_call: TRBJ2-2
v_call: TRBV14
d_call: TRBD2
clone_size: .
cdr3_nt: TGTGCCAGCAGCCAAGGCGGACTAGCGGGACTCACCGGGGAGCTGTTTTTT
cdr3_aa: CASSQGGLAGLTGELFF

j_call: TRBJ2-1
v_call: TRBV5-6
d_call: TRBD2
clone_size: .
cdr3_nt: TGTGCCAGCAGCTCATCCACTAGCGGGGGGACCTACAATGAGCAGTTCTTC
cdr3_aa: CASSSSTSGGTYNEQFF

j_call: TRBJ2-7
v_call: TRBV27
d_call: .
clone_size: .
cdr3_nt: TGTGCCAGCAGCCCTGACCACCCGGGCTACGAGCAGTACTTC
cdr3_aa: CASSPDHPGYEQYF